Sequencing of this T cell receptor beta chain was carried out in a study of regulatory T cells in long-lasting Graves disease. General study findings and limits: There was favoring of TRBV28, TRBJ1-2 and TRBJ2-5 in persistent disease.

Details on this clonotype: Its antigen is unidentified. The junction departs from germline at one end; a sequencing error may be responsible.

The time point is: persistent/refractory GD, antithyroid drugs over 5 years with positive TRAb. Preparation of the TCR library used RNA extracted from PBMCs. TCR beta libraries were built with iRepertoire HTBI primers and Arm-PCR of CDR3 regions. The authors' processing: The samples included approximately 62 TRBV and about 13 TRBJ segments. TCRdb analysed the multiplex PCR reads with MiXCR anew, one entry per CDR3 protein. The V and J calls were determined by TCRdb, not by the authors. In the table there are hundreds of thousands of distinct CDR3 sequences, about 30% of which are singletons. In germline, CDR1 is PRHDT, CDR2 FYEKMQ (reference sequence). This CDR3 is 15 amino acids long.

The J gene is TRBJ1-2, the V gene TRBV13; 8 bases are a match to TRBD1. This TCR was recovered from a female donor with Graves disease. The sequenced sample was peripheral blood mononuclear cells (PBMCs), obtained when the disease was refractory, from a patient treated with antithyroid drugs. CDR3 in DNA: TGTGTCAGCAGTCCTTCAGGGGGCGCGGGGTATGGCTACACCTTC. Residues: CVSSPSGGAGYGYTF.